This TCR beta chain derives from a study of OX40 agonist ivuxolimab in advanced cancers. Turning to the study itself: Of mixed ages from about 23 to 85 and averaging approximately 60 years, the group was about 80% male.

Blood specimens came from baseline, cycle 4 day 1, and cycle 7 day 1. This clone was observed once. This table comes from immunoSEQ multiplex PCR, and its TCRdb copy is limited to in-frame clones, with some not included. Of 96,000 or so clones listed, about 84% are singletons. Looked up from germline, CDR1 is MNHNS and CDR2 is SASEGT. The CDR3 runs to 14 residues. Trimming removed 1 base at V and 1 base at J, with 8 bases between. The chain uses TRBV6-1 and TRBJ2-7; D not certain. The source was CD4+ or CD8+ T cells sorted from blood, collected in a trial of the OX40 agonist ivuxolimab. The clonotype comes from an adult with an advanced solid tumor such as melanoma, head and neck, liver or kidney cancer. This CDR3 reads CASSEEVRSYEQYF. CDR3 nucleotides: TGTGCCAGCAGTGAAGAAGTCCGATCCTACGAGCAGTACTTC.